This is a list of T cell receptor beta chains from one sample in a study of metastatic and nonmetastatic thyroid tumors. TCRdb re-called clones via MiXCR from the PCR reads. This sample has nearly 25,000 clones, with under 15% found just once. The specimen was blood. The source of these receptors is a female donor with papillary thyroid cancer or a benign thyroid nodule (not recorded which). Some clones in this sample may be carry-over from other donors' samples. Both conserved end residues are part of each CDR3. Each record gives: clone size, J gene, D gene, V gene, CDR3 DNA, CDR3 protein. D genes are given only for firm matches. The size field is filled for only some rows; it gives once, few, many or a size class.

many	TRBJ2-3	TRBD2	TRBV29-1	TGCAACGTTGAAGGGATAGCGGGACTATCCGCAGATACGCAGTATTTT	CNVEGIAGLSADTQYF
many	TRBJ2-7	TRBD2	TRBV6-1	TGTGCCAGCAGTCCGGGACTAACTAACTACGAGCAGTACTTC	CASSPGLTNYEQYF
many	TRBJ2-3	TRBD1	TRBV20-1	TGCAGTGCTAGAGATCAGGGGGCGCGTCCAGATACGCAGTATTTT	CSARDQGARPDTQYF
medium-sized	TRBJ2-7	-	TRBV25-1	TGTGCCAGCGACGGCGTACCGATCCCCACCTACGAGCAGTACTTC	CASDGVPIPTYEQYF
once	TRBJ2-2	-	TRBV30	TGTGCCTGGAGTCTACCTCCGAACACCGGGGAGCTGTTTTTT	CAWSLPPNTGELFF
many	TRBJ2-1	-	TRBV5-6	TGTGCCAGCAGCTACAGGGACTGGAGTTACAATGAGCAGTTCTTC	CASSYRDWSYNEQFF
many	TRBJ1-1	-	TRBV6-2/TRBV6-3	TGTGCCAGCACTATACGGACCAGGGGTACTGAAGCTTTCTTT	CASTIRTRGTEAFF
many	TRBJ2-3	TRBD2	TRBV12-5	TGTGCTAGTGAAGATAGCGGGAGCACAGATACGCAGTATTTT	CASEDSGSTDTQYF
medium-sized	TRBJ1-6	-	TRBV6-5	TGTGCCAGCAGTTACAGGCAGGGTGAATCACCCCTCCACTTT	CASSYRQGESPLHF
many	TRBJ2-2	TRBD1	TRBV6-1	TGTGCCGTTGGGTGGGACAGGGGGGCCGGGGAGCTGTTTTTT	CAVGWDRGAGELFF
few	TRBJ2-7	-	TRBV7-1	TGTGCCAGCAGCTCAGGGGGGCGTAACTCGCAGGGGAGGAACGAGCAGTACTTC	CASSSGGRNSQGRNEQYF
few	TRBJ2-3	TRBD2	TRBV6-2/TRBV6-3	TGTGCCAGCAGTTGGGTTGGACTAGCGGGAAATGGAGATACGCAGTATTTT	CASSWVGLAGNGDTQYF
medium-sized	TRBJ2-3	-	TRBV4-1	TGCGCCAGCAGCCAAGGGCAGCCATACACAGATACGCAGTATTTT	CASSQGQPYTDTQYF
many	TRBJ1-1	-	TRBV19	TGTGCCAGTAGTATGTTCGCTGAAGCTTTCTTT	CASSMFAEAFF
many	TRBJ2-1	-	TRBV7-3	TGTGCCAGCAGATCAAAGTTAGGGGGAGGGCCTGTGCGCAATGAGCAGTTCTTC	CASRSKLGGGPVRNEQFF
many	TRBJ2-1	TRBD2	TRBV27	TGTGCCAGCAGAAGGAGACTAGCGGGAGAGACCTACAATGAGCAGTTCTTC	CASRRRLAGETYNEQFF
-	TRBJ2-7	-	TRBV7-9	TGTGCCAGCAGCTTAGGAGACAGGACCTACGAGCAGTACTTC	CASSLGDRTYEQYF
-	TRBJ1-4	-	TRBV7-3	TGTGCCAGCAGCTTAATTGAAAGGGGATATGAAAAACTGTTTTTT	CASSLIERGYEKLFF
many	TRBJ1-1	-	TRBV9	TGTGCCAGCAGCGCTTCCGGGACGATGAACACTGAAGCTTTCTTT	CASSASGTMNTEAFF
once	TRBJ2-1	TRBD1	TRBV5-6	TGTGCCAGCAGCTTGGTGGTCCTGGCAGGGGGTAGGAATGAGCAGTTCTTC	CASSLVVLAGGRNEQFF
-	TRBJ2-7	-	TRBV12-3/TRBV12-4	TGTGCCAGCACCCCAGGGGGGCGGATCTCCTACGAGCAGTACTTC	CASTPGGRISYEQYF
many	TRBJ2-4	-	TRBV6-5	TGTGCCAGCAGTTACCGAGTTTCGTTAGCCAAAAACATTCAGTACTTC	CASSYRVSLAKNIQYF
many	TRBJ2-2	TRBD1	TRBV6-1	TGTGCCAGCAGCCCGGGACAGACTTACACCGGGGAGCTGTTTTTT	CASSPGQTYTGELFF
many	TRBJ2-7	TRBD1	TRBV5-1	TGCGCCAGCAGCTCCACGACAGGGGGCGGCTACGAGCAGTACTTC	CASSSTTGGGYEQYF
few	TRBJ2-7	TRBD2	TRBV6-5	TGTGCCAGCCGCTACTTCACTAGCGGGAGATCCTACGAGCAGTACTTC	CASRYFTSGRSYEQYF
many	TRBJ2-7	TRBD1	TRBV6-4	TGTGCCAGCAGTGACTCGCCGGGACAGGGGCGTGGCGAGCAGTACTTC	CASSDSPGQGRGEQYF
-	TRBJ2-7	-	TRBV6-1	TGTGCCAGCAGGGCGGGGGGACAGGTCTCCTACGAGCAGTACTTC	CASRAGGQVSYEQYF
-	TRBJ1-5	TRBD1	TRBV28	TGTGCCAGCAATGGAGGGCGTCAGGGGGATCAGCCCCAGCATTTT	CASNGGRQGDQPQHF
many	TRBJ2-3	TRBD2	TRBV6-1	TGTGCCAGCAGTGAAGCACCCGCGGGAGGCGGGGTAGATACGCAGTATTTT	CASSEAPAGGGVDTQYF
many	TRBJ1-5	-	TRBV12-3/TRBV12-4	TGTGCCAGCAGAAGACAGAGCAATCAGCCCCAGCATTTT	CASRRQSNQPQHF
-	TRBJ2-2	TRBD2	TRBV20-1	TGCAGTGCTAGGCCGGGACTATCATCCACCGGGGAGCTGTTTTTT	CSARPGLSSTGELFF
many	TRBJ2-3	TRBD1	TRBV14	TGTGCCAGCAGGAGGACAGGGGCCACAGATACGCAGTATTTT	CASRRTGATDTQYF
-	TRBJ2-7	-	TRBV20-1	TGCAGTGCTAGAGATTGGAGGGGAGTGGGCGAGCAGTACTTC	CSARDWRGVGEQYF
many	TRBJ2-1	TRBD2	TRBV10-1	TGCGCCAGCAGTCCATTAGCGGGAGGGTTCTCCTACAATGAGCAGTTCTTC	CASSPLAGGFSYNEQFF
many	TRBJ2-7	-	TRBV28	TGTGCCAGCAGTTTAACTTCCGGGAAAGCCCCCTTCGAGCAGTACTTC	CASSLTSGKAPFEQYF
few	TRBJ2-7	-	TRBV30	TGTGCCTGGAGGGAATCTTGGACGGCCCCCTACGAGCAGTACTTC	CAWRESWTAPYEQYF
once	TRBJ1-3	-	TRBV18	TGTGCCAGCTCATTCAGACAGTTCTCTGGAAACACCATATATTTT	CASSFRQFSGNTIYF
few	TRBJ1-2	-	TRBV12-3/TRBV12-4	TGTGCCAGCAGTTTGGGCGCTGGCTACACCTTC	CASSLGAGYTF
many	TRBJ2-5	-	TRBV5-1	TGCGCCAGCAGCAGGGGACGGGGCGAGACCCAGTACTTC	CASSRGRGETQYF
many	TRBJ2-5	TRBD1	TRBV7-9	TGTGCCAGCAGCTTAGGCAGGACAGGGGGCGAGACCCAGTACTTC	CASSLGRTGGETQYF
many	TRBJ2-7	TRBD1	TRBV20-1	TGCAGTGCTAGAGACTCATTGACAGGGGCCGGGGAGCAGTACTTC	CSARDSLTGAGEQYF